This is a list of T cell receptor beta chains from one sample in a study of beta chain features in type 1 diabetes. Sequenced by immunoSEQ multiplex PCR; TCRdb stores in-frame clones only, minus some. This table holds fewer than 350,000 clones, approximately 15% found once. Material: naive CD4+ T cells from blood. The source of these receptors is a man between 18 and 35 years old with type 1 diabetes. CDR3s include the opening cysteine and the closing phenylalanine or tryptophan. The D gene is left open where the match is weak. Some rows have no size entry. The others give once, few or many, or a class for an expanded clone.

clone size | J gene | D gene | V gene | CDR3 protein | CDR3 DNA
few | TRBJ1-5 | TRBD1 | TRBV6-5 | CASSSQRTGHQHF | TGTGCCAGCAGCTCTCAAAGGACAGGGCACCAGCATTTT
few | TRBJ2-2 | TRBD2 | TRBV2 | CASRREGPTGELFF | TGTGCCAGCAGGCGGGAGGGCCCCACCGGGGAGCTGTTTTTT
NA | TRBJ1-3 | NA | TRBV28 | CASSLASASGNTIYF | TGTGCCAGCAGTTTAGCCAGCGCCTCTGGAAACACCATATATTTT
few | TRBJ2-7 | TRBD2 | TRBV7-2 | CASSLEVRSGGLTYEQYF | TGTGCCAGCAGCTTAGAAGTCCGCAGCGGGGGCCTAACCTACGAGCAGTACTTC
few | TRBJ2-5 | TRBD2 | TRBV9 | CASSVAASGRSLRETQYF | TGTGCCAGCAGCGTAGCGGCTAGCGGGAGGTCTCTACGAGAGACCCAGTACTTC
few | TRBJ2-3 | TRBD2 | TRBV5-1 | CASSLTSGGRDTQYF | TGCGCCAGCAGCTTGACTAGCGGGGGACGAGATACGCAGTATTTT
few | TRBJ2-1 | TRBD2 | TRBV5-1 | CASGNSGSSYNEQFF | TGCGCCAGCGGAAATAGCGGGAGCTCCTACAATGAGCAGTTCTTC
NA | TRBJ2-7 | NA | TRBV7-9 | CASSFRGTPQQYF | TGTGCCAGCAGCTTTCGGGGGACGCCGCAGCAGTACTTC
NA | TRBJ1-2 | TRBD1 | TRBV30 | CACPSGTGGGNYGYTF | TGTGCCTGCCCTTCCGGGACAGGGGGCGGCAACTATGGCTACACCTTC
NA | TRBJ2-7 | TRBD1 | TRBV15 | CATSSRQGLNAYEQYF | TGTGCCACCAGCAGTCGACAGGGCTTAAACGCCTACGAGCAGTACTTC
NA | TRBJ2-7 | NA | TRBV13 | CASSLVANTYEQYF | TGTGCCAGCAGCTTAGTAGCGAACACCTACGAGCAGTACTTC
few | TRBJ2-7 | NA | TRBV29-1 | CSVAQGIGYEQYF | TGCAGCGTTGCACAGGGTATCGGTTACGAGCAGTACTTC
NA | TRBJ1-5 | NA | TRBV4-1 | CASSQGSARGVNQPQHF | TGCGCCAGCAGCCAAGGGAGTGCCAGGGGCGTCAATCAGCCCCAGCATTTT
NA | TRBJ2-3 | NA | TRBV11-2 | CASSLESAAPLYTQYF | TGTGCCAGCAGCTTAGAATCGGCGGCTCCACTATATACGCAGTATTTT
NA | TRBJ2-5 | NA | TRBV5-1 | CASSLQVQETQYF | TGCGCCAGCAGCTTGCAGGTTCAAGAGACCCAGTACTTC
NA | TRBJ2-7 | TRBD2 | TRBV5-4 | CASSLDSGSVYEQYF | TGTGCCAGCAGCCTGGATAGCGGGAGTGTGTACGAGCAGTACTTC
NA | TRBJ1-2 | NA | TRBV29-1 | CSVGKYGEGSLF | TGCAGCGTTGGTAAATACGGGGAGGGCAGTCTCTTC
NA | TRBJ1-4 | TRBD1 | TRBV7-9 | CASSLGQGNEKLFF | TGTGCCAGCAGCCTGGGACAGGGTAATGAAAAACTGTTTTTT
few | TRBJ1-5 | TRBD1 | TRBV2 | CASSGQGGGTPQHF | TGTGCCAGCAGTGGACAGGGTGGGGGGACGCCCCAGCATTTT
few | TRBJ2-7 | TRBD1 | TRBV30 | CAWKRGQGAFDEQYF | TGTGCCTGGAAGCGGGGACAGGGGGCTTTCGACGAGCAGTACTTC
NA | TRBJ2-6 | NA | TRBV5-1 | CASSPGNTGANVLTF | TGCGCCAGCAGCCCGGGGAACACTGGGGCCAACGTCCTGACTTTC
NA | TRBJ1-5 | NA | TRBV19 | CASSIAGTGSNQPQHF | TGTGCCAGTAGTATAGCGGGAACGGGGAGCAATCAGCCCCAGCATTTT
NA | TRBJ1-6 | TRBD1 | TRBV6-6 | CASRDSLNLLHF | TGTGCCAGTAGGGACAGTTTGAACCTCCTCCACTTT
NA | TRBJ2-7 | NA | TRBV30 | CAWSYRRRDYEQYF | TGTGCCTGGAGTTATCGGCGCAGGGACTACGAGCAGTACTTC
NA | TRBJ1-3 | NA | TRBV30 | CAWSYSGNTIYF | TGTGCCTGGAGCTACTCTGGAAACACCATATATTTT
few | TRBJ1-4 | TRBD1 | TRBV4-1 | CASSRAGTGANEKLFF | TGCGCCAGCAGCCGGGCAGGGACAGGGGCGAATGAAAAACTGTTTTTT
few | TRBJ1-1 | NA | TRBV30 | CAWSPWSLKGTEAFF | TGTGCCTGGAGTCCGTGGTCGCTTAAGGGGACTGAAGCTTTCTTT
few | TRBJ2-4 | TRBD2 | TRBV14 | CASSQAGTGGNIQYF | TGTGCCAGCAGCCAAGCCGGGACCGGGGGGAACATTCAGTACTTC
few | TRBJ2-1 | TRBD1 | TRBV14 | CASSPVDRVTYNEQFF | TGTGCCAGCAGCCCGGTGGACAGGGTTACCTACAATGAGCAGTTCTTC
NA | TRBJ2-5 | TRBD2 | TRBV11-2 | CASSLDSGLAGPPETQYF | TGTGCCAGCAGCTTAGATTCGGGACTAGCGGGGCCCCCAGAGACCCAGTACTTC
few | TRBJ2-1 | TRBD2 | TRBV6-6 | CASSWRGGSYNEQFF | TGTGCCAGCAGCTGGCGGGGGGGCTCCTACAATGAGCAGTTCTTC
few | TRBJ2-2 | TRBD1 | TRBV29-1 | CSATRQGRTGELFF | TGCAGCGCCACGAGACAGGGTCGGACCGGGGAGCTGTTTTTT
NA | TRBJ2-2 | NA | TRBV5-4 | CASSLGSGWTGELFF | TGTGCCAGCAGCCTCGGATCAGGGTGGACCGGGGAGCTGTTTTTT